Presented here are 4 T cell receptor beta chains from one specimen sequenced in a study of T cells in localized non-small cell lung cancer. The repertoire was sequenced with immunoSEQ multiplex PCR; TCRdb's copy has only in-frame clones and lacks some. Of tens of thousands of clones in the sample, more than 75% were seen once. The sequenced sample was peripheral blood, obtained before any cancer treatment. The receptor source for this set is a man aged 40 to 75 with stage I lung adenocarcinoma.

The chain carries TRBV28 and TRBJ2-7; D gene unclear. CDR1 is MDHEN, CDR2 SYDVKM, per germline. Trimming removed 1 base at V and 3 bases at J, with 7 bases between. This CDR3 comprises 13 residues. The CDR3 nucleotides read TGTGCCAGCAGTTTATCATTACTCTACGAGCAGTACTTC. It specifies CASSLSLLYEQYF. The whole variable domain, remainder taken from reference TRBV28 and TRBJ2-7, is DVKVTQSSRYLVKRTGEKVFLECVQDMDHENMFWYRQDPGLGLRLIYFSYDVKMKEKGDIPEGYSVSREKKERFSLILESASTNQTSMYLCASSLSLLYEQYFGPGTRLTVT.

This clone appeared once. This sequence joins TRBV2 and TRBJ1-2, with D hard to call. The CDR3 has 14 residues. The germline V gene has CDR1 SNHLY and CDR2 FYNNEI. The ends were cut back, 6 bases at V and 2 bases at J, with 13 bases in the middle. The CDR3 DNA reads as TGTGCCAGCAGCTTAGGACGGGCCAACTATGGCTACACCTTC. Protein product: CASSLGRANYGYTF.

The CDR3, as DNA: TGTGCCAGCAGTTTAGCGGGAGCGCAAGAGACCCAGTACTTC. This gives the protein CASSLAGAQETQYF. V and J are TRBV27 and TRBJ2-5, with 7 nucleotides matching TRBD2. CDR1 and CDR2 from the germline V gene are MNHEY and SMNVEV (reference sequence). The CDR3 is 14 amino acids. V lost 2 bases to trimming and J lost 2 bases; unmatched junction nucleotides: 2.

This sequence joins TRBV6-6 and TRBJ2-1, with 7 nucleotides matching TRBD2. Trimming cost V 7 bases and J 6 bases; bases outside gene matches: 9. CDR1 is MNHNY and CDR2 is SVGAGI in the germline V gene (reference sequence). The CDR3 contains 14 residues. The CDR3 spells CASNPLAGVNEQFF. As DNA, the CDR3 is TGTGCCAGCAACCCCCTCGCGGGGGTCAATGAGCAGTTCTTC.